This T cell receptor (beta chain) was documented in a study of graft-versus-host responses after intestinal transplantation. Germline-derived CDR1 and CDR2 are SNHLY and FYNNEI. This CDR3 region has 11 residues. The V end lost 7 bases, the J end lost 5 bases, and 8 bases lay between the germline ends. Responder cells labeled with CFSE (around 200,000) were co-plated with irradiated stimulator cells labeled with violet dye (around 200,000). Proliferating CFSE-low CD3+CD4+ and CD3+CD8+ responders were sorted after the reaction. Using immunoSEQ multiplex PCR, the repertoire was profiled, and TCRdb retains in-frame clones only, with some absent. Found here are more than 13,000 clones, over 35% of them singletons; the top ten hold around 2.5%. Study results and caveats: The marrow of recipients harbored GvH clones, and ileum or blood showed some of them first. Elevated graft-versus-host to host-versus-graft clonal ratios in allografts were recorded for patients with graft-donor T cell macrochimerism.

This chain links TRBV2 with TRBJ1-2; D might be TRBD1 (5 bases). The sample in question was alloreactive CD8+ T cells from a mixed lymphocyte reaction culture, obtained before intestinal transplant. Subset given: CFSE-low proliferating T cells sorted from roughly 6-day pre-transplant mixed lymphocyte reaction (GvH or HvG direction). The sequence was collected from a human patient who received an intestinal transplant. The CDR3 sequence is CASIQGYGYTF. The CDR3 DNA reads TGTGCCAGCATTCAGGGTTATGGCTACACCTTC.